The subject of this entry is one T cell receptor (beta chain). Treatment indicated: roughly 19 received Ad26.COV2.S at low or high dose, single or two shots; several received placebo; per-sample allocation not given. The investigators took samples on day 63 after the first vaccine or placebo injection. The sample originates from a study of Ad26.COV2.S vaccination and SARS-CoV-2 variants. Study summary: The study gave Ad26.COV2.S intramuscularly, once or twice 56 days apart.

V lost 1 base and J 5 bases, leaving 19 bases between the germline ends. CDR1 is LGHNA, CDR2 YNFKEQ, per germline. The CDR3 is made up of 17 amino acids. Method: immunoSEQ multiplex PCR; TCRdb's copy keeps in-frame clones and lacks some. The profile shows hundreds of thousands of clones, roughly 90% of them singletons. This specimen was peripheral blood, taken in a trial of Ad26.COV2.S vaccine versus placebo. The rearrangement links TRBV4-2 to TRBJ2-3, with a tentative D call TRBD1 (6 bases). The sequence came from a person between 18 and 60 years old who received the Ad26.COV2.S COVID-19 vaccine or a placebo. The DNA for the CDR3 is TGTGCCAGCAGCCAAGTTAGACCGGGACACGTTGTAGATACGCAGTATTTT. Translated, it gives CASSQVRPGHVVDTQYF.